This T cell receptor beta chain was profiled in a study of T cells in Graves' hyperthyroidism and ophthalmopathy. Study observations and caveats: Researchers found most expanded thyroid clonotypes above 0.001 in blood as well.

In this sample, this clonotype turned up many times. Its antigen remains unidentified. Amplified TCR beta CDR3 regions derived from RNA transcripts. First-round RT-PCR of the TCR CDR3 relied on the HTBI primer set. TCRdb itself ran the multiplex PCR reads through MiXCR, one entry per CDR3 protein. Among about 600,000 distinct CDR3 sequences listed, roughly a sixth were seen once. V lost 6 bases, J lost 1 base, and 12 bases lay in between. The CDR3 length is 14 residues. Germline lookup yields CDR1 KGHSH and CDR2 LQKENI. The source is a woman aged 40 to 50 with Graves' ophthalmopathy. The chain employs TRBV18 and TRBJ1-1; D gene unclear. The specimen was blood. The CDR3 DNA sequence: TGTGCCAGCTCTACTAACGCGGGGAACACTGAAGCTTTCTTT. Residues: CASSTNAGNTEAFF.